Following are 3 T cell receptor beta chains from one sample sequenced in a study of blood T cell repertoires in COVID-19. Measured with immunoSEQ multiplex PCR; TCRdb has only the in-frame clones, and not every one. The table includes some 150,000 clones, less than 90% detected once. Sequenced input: peripheral blood. The receptors were sampled from a human donor in a cohort sampled during active COVID-19.

The chain uses TRBV15 and TRBJ1-2; the match to TRBD1 covers 10 bases. CDR1 and CDR2 from the germline V gene are LNHNV and YYDKDF (reference sequence). J gave up 8 bases and V 6 bases, and 12 bases lay outside the gene matches. CDR3 length: 15 residues. The CDR3, as DNA: TGTGCCACCAGTCTCCCGGGACAGGGGCCGATGGGCTACACCTTC. Its translation: CATSLPGQGPMGYTF.

The chain has TRBV30 and TRBJ2-1; D is uncertain. Germline V gives CDR1 GTSNPN, CDR2 SVGIG (reference sequence). The V gene lost 4 bases and the J gene lost 7 bases, with 5 bases spanning the gap. The CDR3 runs 10 residues. The CDR3, as DNA: TGTGCCTGGAACGAGAATGAGCAGTTCTTC. Translated, it gives CAWNENEQFF.

The rearrangement links TRBV7-2 to TRBJ1-1, with D possibly TRBD1 on 5 matching bases. The ends were cut back, 5 bases at V and 1 base at J, with 17 bases in the middle. The CDR3 runs 16 residues. In germline, CDR1 is SGHTA, CDR2 FQGNSA. Written as DNA, the CDR3 is TGTGCCAGCAGCCTGTGGGGCAACCCAGGGAACACTGAAGCTTTCTTT. It codes for CASSLWGNPGNTEAFF.